This T cell receptor beta chain was sequenced for a study of vaccination and CD4 T cells after COVID-19. Study in general: Post-COVID samples were collected a median about 95 days following diagnosis, spanning 35 to 161.

This CDR3 is built from 15 residues. Germline V CDR1 and CDR2: SEHNR, FQNEAQ (reference sequence). Deletions cut 1 base from V and 2 bases from J, with 12 bases between. This clonotype was recorded a few times. TCRdb recomputed calls from the PCR reads with MiXCR, one row per CDR3 protein. The sample shows about 18,000 distinct CDR3 sequences, around 62% of them seen only once. This TCR was sampled from a human donor who had recovered from COVID-19. V and J are TRBV7-9 and TRBJ2-7; D call uncertain. The sequences come from CD4+ T cells from blood, collected before SARS-CoV-2 vaccination. The CDR3 nucleotides read TGTGCCAGCAGCTTAGGTATAGCTGGTCCCTACGAGCAGTACTTC. This translates into CASSLGIAGPYEQYF.